This T cell receptor beta chain emerged from a study of T-cell reconstitution after alpha-beta-depleted transplantation in children. Unique molecular identifiers were used in preparing the TCRbeta library. MiXCR, applied by TCRdb to the PCR reads, yields one record per CDR3 protein. In the table there are 250,000 to 300,000 distinct CDR3 sequences, 9.9% of which are singletons. This CDR3 region has 12 residues. CDR1 and CDR2 from the germline V gene are DFQATT and SNEGSKA (reference sequence). Trimming took 3 bases from V and 0 from J, leaving 5 bases between them. This clonotype turned up a few times.

The sequence came from a human donor who donated a stem cell graft to a child with SCID. The sample was PBMCs from the stem cell graft donor, taken from the stem cell graft. This chain uses TRBV20-1 with TRBJ2-5, with D perhaps matching TRBD2 (5 bases). The CDR3 spells CSASGNQETQYF. CDR3 DNA sequence: TGCAGTGCTAGCGGGAACCAAGAGACCCAGTACTTC.